This T cell receptor beta chain was captured by sequencing in a study of cytomegalovirus exposure and HLA in healthy donors. Study at large: Out of about 179 million T cells, an earlier analysis found over 100 million unique TCR beta sequences in total. General observations from the study: Reports described diagnosis of cytomegalovirus status by the classifier as highly specific and sensitive. What a later analysis reportedly showed was that an Asian-associated ancestry cluster had fewer N-insertions than the 666-donor mean.

When sampled, the donors appeared nominally healthy, though they likely had unrecorded immune exposures. V was shortened by 4 bases and J by 1 base, with 5 bases between the two germline ends. Looked up from germline, CDR1 is SGHVS and CDR2 is FQNEAQ. The CDR3 covers 13 residues. Turning to this clone: Its specificity is unknown.

PCR involved 60 Vbeta and 13 Jbeta primers. The data were produced by immunoSEQ multiplex PCR, yet TCRdb's version contains in-frame clones alone and is incomplete. The data contain roughly 250,000 clones, approximately 84% of them singletons. The rearrangement uses TRBV7-8 and TRBJ2-1, with D unclear. This clonotype was obtained from a woman aged 40 to 49 in good health and CMV-seropositive. Sequencing was carried out using PBMCs. The CDR3: CASSSRSYNEQFF. Here the CDR3 DNA reads TGTGCCAGCAGCTCCAGATCCTACAATGAGCAGTTCTTC.